This is a list of T cell receptor beta chains from one sample in a study of vaccination effects on CD4 cells after COVID-19. TCRdb's copy holds only in-frame clones and misses some; the assay was immunoSEQ multiplex PCR. The repertoire holds under 80,000 clones, with roughly 80% as singletons. Antigen specificity for these receptors is unknown. The source was CD4+ T cells from PBMCs cultured with HCoV-OC43 spike peptides, collected after COVID-19 vaccination. Every receptor here comes from a human donor who received a COVID-19 vaccine. Both conserved end residues are part of each CDR3. A D gene is named only where the DNA matches it firmly. Some rows mark clone size as missing; the rest say once, few, many or name a class of expanded clone.

v_gene: TRBV4-2; j_gene: TRBJ1-1; d_gene: TRBD1; abundance: -; CDR3nt: TGTGCCAGCAGCCAGGGACAGTTGAACACTGAAGCTTTCTTT; CDR3aa: CASSQGQLNTEAFF
v_gene: TRBV2; j_gene: TRBJ2-5; d_gene: TRBD2; abundance: -; CDR3nt: TGTGCCAGCAGTCGGGGACTAGGAGAGACCCAGTACTTC; CDR3aa: CASSRGLGETQYF
v_gene: TRBV5-5; j_gene: TRBJ1-3; d_gene: TRBD1; abundance: -; CDR3nt: TGTGCCAGCAGCGCCACGACAGGGGTAGGAAACACCATATATTTT; CDR3aa: CASSATTGVGNTIYF
v_gene: TRBV18; j_gene: TRBJ2-5; d_gene: -; abundance: -; CDR3nt: TGTGCCAGCTCCCCACAGGGAAATCAAGAGACCCAGTACTTC; CDR3aa: CASSPQGNQETQYF
v_gene: TRBV28; j_gene: TRBJ1-4; d_gene: -; abundance: -; CDR3nt: TGTGCCAGCAGTTTAGGTCGGGGGTCTGGAAAACTGTTTTTT; CDR3aa: CASSLGRGSGKLFF
v_gene: TRBV5-1; j_gene: TRBJ2-1; d_gene: -; abundance: -; CDR3nt: TGCGCCAGCAGCTTGACGGGGGACAGAGACAATGAGCAGTTCTTC; CDR3aa: CASSLTGDRDNEQFF
v_gene: TRBV19; j_gene: TRBJ1-4; d_gene: -; abundance: -; CDR3nt: TGTGCCAGTAGTCCCACTCAGAGACACCTTAATGAAAAACTGTTTTTT; CDR3aa: CASSPTQRHLNEKLFF
v_gene: TRBV6-2/TRBV6-3; j_gene: TRBJ1-5; d_gene: TRBD1; abundance: -; CDR3nt: TGTGCCAGCAGTTCCAGGGGGCTAGGTAATCAGCCCCAGCATTTT; CDR3aa: CASSSRGLGNQPQHF
v_gene: TRBV24-1; j_gene: TRBJ2-5; d_gene: -; abundance: once; CDR3nt: TGTGCCACCAGTGATTTCCGGGACTCCGAGACCCAGTACTTC; CDR3aa: CATSDFRDSETQYF
v_gene: TRBV27; j_gene: TRBJ1-5; d_gene: -; abundance: -; CDR3nt: TGTGCCAGCAGTCCACAAGGGTGGGGCAGGCAGCCCCAGCATTTT; CDR3aa: CASSPQGWGRQPQHF
v_gene: TRBV30; j_gene: TRBJ1-4; d_gene: -; abundance: -; CDR3nt: TGTGCCTGGAGTACAGGCCCCCAGGGTGAAAAACTGTTTTTT; CDR3aa: CAWSTGPQGEKLFF
v_gene: TRBV2; j_gene: TRBJ2-3; d_gene: TRBD2; abundance: -; CDR3nt: TGTGCCAGCAGTGAAGCTCGGGGGGGGTTTGACACAGATACGCAGTATTTT; CDR3aa: CASSEARGGFDTDTQYF
v_gene: TRBV6-5; j_gene: TRBJ2-3; d_gene: -; abundance: -; CDR3nt: TGTGCCAGCAAGGTTGTCAGTAGCACAGATACGCAGTATTTT; CDR3aa: CASKVVSSTDTQYF
v_gene: TRBV3-1/TRBV3-2; j_gene: TRBJ1-4; d_gene: -; abundance: -; CDR3nt: TGTGCCAGCAGCCAAGGAACCCGAGGGGAGCTCGGTGAAAAACTGTTTTTT; CDR3aa: CASSQGTRGELGEKLFF
v_gene: TRBV18; j_gene: TRBJ2-3; d_gene: -; abundance: -; CDR3nt: TGTGCCAGCTCGCCACGACAGATCACAGATACGCAGTATTTT; CDR3aa: CASSPRQITDTQYF
v_gene: TRBV4-3; j_gene: TRBJ1-6; d_gene: TRBD1; abundance: few; CDR3nt: TGCGCCAGCAGCCAGACCGGGACAGCGAGTTCACCCCTCCACTTT; CDR3aa: CASSQTGTASSPLHF
v_gene: TRBV19; j_gene: TRBJ1-1; d_gene: -; abundance: once; CDR3nt: TGTGCCAGTAGCCGAGGGGAAATCAACACTGAAGCTTTCTTT; CDR3aa: CASSRGEINTEAFF
v_gene: TRBV6-5; j_gene: TRBJ1-2; d_gene: -; abundance: few; CDR3nt: TGTGCCAGCACCACCAACCCCGTTCCGAACTATGGCTACACCTTC; CDR3aa: CASTTNPVPNYGYTF
v_gene: TRBV2; j_gene: TRBJ2-3; d_gene: -; abundance: few; CDR3nt: TGTGCCAGCAACTCAGGGAGTTGGACAGATACGCAGTATTTT; CDR3aa: CASNSGSWTDTQYF
v_gene: TRBV10-2; j_gene: TRBJ2-5; d_gene: -; abundance: -; CDR3nt: TGCGCCAGCGGAAGAGGTTCGGTGTCGGAGACCCAGTACTTC; CDR3aa: CASGRGSVSETQYF
v_gene: TRBV19; j_gene: TRBJ2-3; d_gene: -; abundance: -; CDR3nt: TGTGCCAGTAGTACCCAGGGGCCAGGAGGCGCAGATACGCAGTATTTT; CDR3aa: CASSTQGPGGADTQYF
v_gene: TRBV5-1; j_gene: TRBJ1-2; d_gene: -; abundance: -; CDR3nt: TGCGCCAGCAGCTTGTCTAAAACCGGGACTCACGTTCCCTATGGCTACACCTTC; CDR3aa: CASSLSKTGTHVPYGYTF
v_gene: TRBV24-1; j_gene: TRBJ1-2; d_gene: TRBD1; abundance: -; CDR3nt: TGTGCCACCAGTGATGGGGACAGGGAGGAAAATGGCTACACCTTC; CDR3aa: CATSDGDREENGYTF
v_gene: TRBV7-3; j_gene: TRBJ1-1; d_gene: TRBD1; abundance: -; CDR3nt: TGTGCCAGCAGCGCGACAGGGAGCGTTACTGAAGCTTTCTTT; CDR3aa: CASSATGSVTEAFF
v_gene: TRBV7-2; j_gene: TRBJ2-3; d_gene: -; abundance: once; CDR3nt: TGTGCCAGCAGCTACCGCGGCCCTCGGGGAGATACGCAGTATTTT; CDR3aa: CASSYRGPRGDTQYF
v_gene: TRBV7-3; j_gene: TRBJ2-3; d_gene: -; abundance: -; CDR3nt: TGTGCCAGCAGCACCCATAACACAGATACGCAGTATTTT; CDR3aa: CASSTHNTDTQYF
v_gene: TRBV5-5; j_gene: TRBJ2-1; d_gene: -; abundance: few; CDR3nt: TGTGCCAGCAGCTTGGTATCGTCGGGCTCGTCCCCTTACAATGAGCAGTTCTTC; CDR3aa: CASSLVSSGSSPYNEQFF
v_gene: TRBV7-3; j_gene: TRBJ2-5; d_gene: -; abundance: -; CDR3nt: TGTGCCAGCAGCCCCGGACCTCAAGGGACCCAGTACTTC; CDR3aa: CASSPGPQGTQYF
v_gene: TRBV7-3; j_gene: TRBJ1-6; d_gene: -; abundance: -; CDR3nt: TGTGCCAGCAGCTCCCAGGGGAGTAATTCACCCCTCCACTTT; CDR3aa: CASSSQGSNSPLHF
v_gene: TRBV6-1; j_gene: TRBJ1-6; d_gene: TRBD1; abundance: -; CDR3nt: TGTGCCAGCAGTGACAGGACAGGATACGGTGCCCTCCACTTT; CDR3aa: CASSDRTGYGALHF
v_gene: TRBV7-2; j_gene: TRBJ1-4; d_gene: TRBD1; abundance: -; CDR3nt: TGTGCCAGCAGGTCCGGGACAGGGGACGAAAAACTGTTTTTT; CDR3aa: CASRSGTGDEKLFF
v_gene: TRBV5-1; j_gene: TRBJ1-2; d_gene: TRBD1; abundance: -; CDR3nt: TGCGCCAGCAGCCCGCAACAGGGGCCAGGTGGCTACACCTTC; CDR3aa: CASSPQQGPGGYTF
v_gene: TRBV24-1; j_gene: TRBJ1-2; d_gene: TRBD1; abundance: -; CDR3nt: TGTGCCACCAGTGATGATGGACAGGGGTTTGGCTACACCTTC; CDR3aa: CATSDDGQGFGYTF
v_gene: TRBV18; j_gene: TRBJ2-3; d_gene: -; abundance: -; CDR3nt: TGTGCCAGCTCACCAGAGTCCCGAGATACGCAGTATTTT; CDR3aa: CASSPESRDTQYF
v_gene: TRBV29-1; j_gene: TRBJ1-2; d_gene: TRBD1; abundance: many; CDR3nt: TGCAGCGTTGAGGGTGAGACAGGGCCCCACTATGGCTACACCTTC; CDR3aa: CSVEGETGPHYGYTF
v_gene: TRBV6-2/TRBV6-3; j_gene: TRBJ1-5; d_gene: TRBD1; abundance: -; CDR3nt: TGTGCCAGCAGTCCCGCCGGGACAGTCAATCAGCCCCAGCATTTT; CDR3aa: CASSPAGTVNQPQHF
v_gene: TRBV2; j_gene: TRBJ2-5; d_gene: -; abundance: -; CDR3nt: TGTGCCAGCAGTGAACGGGCGGGGGCCCAAGAGACCCAGTACTTC; CDR3aa: CASSERAGAQETQYF
v_gene: TRBV30; j_gene: TRBJ1-3; d_gene: -; abundance: -; CDR3nt: TGTGCCTGGAGTCGATCTGGAAACACCATATATTTT; CDR3aa: CAWSRSGNTIYF
v_gene: TRBV7-2; j_gene: TRBJ2-5; d_gene: TRBD2; abundance: -; CDR3nt: TGTGCCAGCAGCTTAGCCGGACTAGCGGGGTGGGAGACCCAGTACTTC; CDR3aa: CASSLAGLAGWETQYF
v_gene: TRBV19; j_gene: TRBJ1-2; d_gene: TRBD1; abundance: -; CDR3nt: TGTGCCAGTAGTATATGGGGACAGATTCAAAGGGGCTATGGCTACACCTTC; CDR3aa: CASSIWGQIQRGYGYTF
v_gene: TRBV5-6; j_gene: TRBJ1-5; d_gene: -; abundance: -; CDR3nt: TGTGCCAGCAGCTTGCAGGGTCGGGGGCATCAGCCCCAGCATTTT; CDR3aa: CASSLQGRGHQPQHF
v_gene: TRBV7-2; j_gene: TRBJ1-4; d_gene: -; abundance: -; CDR3nt: TGTGCCAGCAGCTTAGTGGGGGCCACTAATGAAAAACTGTTTTTT; CDR3aa: CASSLVGATNEKLFF
v_gene: TRBV6-4; j_gene: TRBJ2-5; d_gene: TRBD1; abundance: -; CDR3nt: TGTGCCAGCAAGGACAGGGGTCTGCAAGAGACCCAGTACTTC; CDR3aa: CASKDRGLQETQYF
v_gene: TRBV6-5; j_gene: TRBJ1-6; d_gene: TRBD1; abundance: -; CDR3nt: TGTGCCAGCAGCTGGGGACAGACAGCGTACCCCCTCCACTTT; CDR3aa: CASSWGQTAYPLHF
v_gene: TRBV18; j_gene: TRBJ2-5; d_gene: -; abundance: -; CDR3nt: TGTGCCAGCTCACTCGCCACCGGGCCGGCGCCGGGAGAGACCCAGTACTTC; CDR3aa: CASSLATGPAPGETQYF
v_gene: TRBV19; j_gene: TRBJ1-5; d_gene: TRBD1; abundance: -; CDR3nt: TGTGCCAGTAGTCTCGAAGGAGGGGGCGGGAATCAGCCCCAGCATTTT; CDR3aa: CASSLEGGGGNQPQHF
v_gene: TRBV6-6; j_gene: TRBJ1-2; d_gene: -; abundance: few; CDR3nt: TGTGCCAGCAGTCGCGAGGGACCCTATGGCTACACCTTC; CDR3aa: CASSREGPYGYTF
v_gene: TRBV7-9; j_gene: TRBJ1-2; d_gene: -; abundance: -; CDR3nt: TGTGCCAGCAGCTTAGAATTCCCCACCATCGCCTTC; CDR3aa: CASSLEFPTIAF
v_gene: TRBV7-3; j_gene: TRBJ2-6; d_gene: -; abundance: few; CDR3nt: TGTGCCAGCAGCGATCCAGGCGGTAGGGCCAACGTCCTGACTTTC; CDR3aa: CASSDPGGRANVLTF
v_gene: TRBV10-1; j_gene: TRBJ2-5; d_gene: -; abundance: few; CDR3nt: TGCGCCAGCGAACCCAAGTACCAAGAGACCCAGTACTTC; CDR3aa: CASEPKYQETQYF
v_gene: TRBV19; j_gene: TRBJ2-2; d_gene: TRBD2; abundance: -; CDR3nt: TGTGCCAGTAGTACCCGGACTAGTATGACCGGGGAGCTGTTTTTT; CDR3aa: CASSTRTSMTGELFF
v_gene: TRBV5-1; j_gene: TRBJ2-2; d_gene: -; abundance: -; CDR3nt: TGCGCCAGCAGCTCGGTCGGGGGAAAGGACACCGGGGAGCTGTTTTTT; CDR3aa: CASSSVGGKDTGELFF